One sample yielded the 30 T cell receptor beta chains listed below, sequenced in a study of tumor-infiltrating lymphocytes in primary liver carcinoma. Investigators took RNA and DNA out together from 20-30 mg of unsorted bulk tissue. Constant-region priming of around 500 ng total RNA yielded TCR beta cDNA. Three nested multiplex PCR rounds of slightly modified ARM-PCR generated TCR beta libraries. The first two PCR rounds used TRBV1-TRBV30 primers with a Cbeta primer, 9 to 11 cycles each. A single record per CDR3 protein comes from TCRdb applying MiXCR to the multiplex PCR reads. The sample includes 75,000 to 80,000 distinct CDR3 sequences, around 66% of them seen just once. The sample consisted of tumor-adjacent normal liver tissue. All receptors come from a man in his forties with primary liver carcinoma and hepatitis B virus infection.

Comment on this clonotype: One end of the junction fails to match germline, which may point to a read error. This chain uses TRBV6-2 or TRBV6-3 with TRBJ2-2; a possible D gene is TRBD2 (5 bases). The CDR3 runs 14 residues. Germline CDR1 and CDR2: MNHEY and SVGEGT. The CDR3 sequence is CTSSHSGSPGELFF. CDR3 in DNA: TGTACCAGCAGTCACTCGGGGTCCCCCGGGGAGCTGTTTTTC.

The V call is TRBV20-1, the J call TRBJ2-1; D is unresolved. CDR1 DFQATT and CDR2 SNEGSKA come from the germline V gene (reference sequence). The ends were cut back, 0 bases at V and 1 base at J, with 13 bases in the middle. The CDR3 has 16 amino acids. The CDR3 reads CSARDITAYSYNEQFF. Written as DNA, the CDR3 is TGCAGTGCTAGAGACATTACGGCATATTCCTACAATGAGCAGTTCTTC.

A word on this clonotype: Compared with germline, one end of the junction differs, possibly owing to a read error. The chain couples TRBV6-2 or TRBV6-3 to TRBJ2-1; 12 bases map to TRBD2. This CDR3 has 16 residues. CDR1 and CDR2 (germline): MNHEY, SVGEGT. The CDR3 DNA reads TGTGCCACCAGTTACCAGCTAGCGGGAGGGAAGAGTGAGCAGTTCTTC. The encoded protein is CATSYQLAGGKSEQFF.

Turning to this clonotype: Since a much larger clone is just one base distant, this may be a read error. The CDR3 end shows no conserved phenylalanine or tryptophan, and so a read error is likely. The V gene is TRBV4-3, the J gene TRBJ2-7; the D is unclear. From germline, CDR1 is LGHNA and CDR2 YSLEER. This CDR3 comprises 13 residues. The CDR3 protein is CASSEDLPYEQYL. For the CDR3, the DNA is TGCGCCAGCAGCGAAGATCTGCCCTACGAGCAGTACTTA.

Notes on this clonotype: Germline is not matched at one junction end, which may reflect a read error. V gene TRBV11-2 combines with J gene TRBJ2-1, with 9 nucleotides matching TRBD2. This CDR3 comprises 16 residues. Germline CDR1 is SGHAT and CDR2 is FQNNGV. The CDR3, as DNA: TGTGCCAGAAGCTTAGAGCTCCTAGCGGGGATGAATGAGCTTTTCTTC. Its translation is CARSLELLAGMNELFF.

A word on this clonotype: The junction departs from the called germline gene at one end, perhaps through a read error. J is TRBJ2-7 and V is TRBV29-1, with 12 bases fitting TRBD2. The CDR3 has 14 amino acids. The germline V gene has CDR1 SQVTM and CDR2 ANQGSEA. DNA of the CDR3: TGCAGCGCCCAACTAGCGGGAGGTGCCTACGAGCAGTACTTT. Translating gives CSAQLAGGAYEQYF.

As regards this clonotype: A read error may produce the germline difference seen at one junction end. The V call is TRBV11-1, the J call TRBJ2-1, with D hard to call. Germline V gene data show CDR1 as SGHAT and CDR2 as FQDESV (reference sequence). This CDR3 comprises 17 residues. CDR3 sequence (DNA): TGTGGCAGCACCATCGAGCCCGAGTTACACTCCTACAATGAGCAGTTCTTC. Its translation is CGSTIEPELHSYNEQFF. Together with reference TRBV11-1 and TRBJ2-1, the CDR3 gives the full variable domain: EAEVAQSPRYKITEKSQAVAFWCDPISGHATLYWYRQILGQGPELLVQFQDESVVDDSQLPKDRFSAERLKGVDSTLKIQPAELGDSAMYLCGSTIEPELHSYNEQFFGPGTRLTVL.

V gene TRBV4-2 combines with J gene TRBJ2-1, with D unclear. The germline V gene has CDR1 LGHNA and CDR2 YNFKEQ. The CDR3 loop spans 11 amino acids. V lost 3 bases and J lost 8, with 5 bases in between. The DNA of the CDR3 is TGTGCCAGCAGCCATGCTTATGAGCAGTTCTTC. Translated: CASSHAYEQFF.

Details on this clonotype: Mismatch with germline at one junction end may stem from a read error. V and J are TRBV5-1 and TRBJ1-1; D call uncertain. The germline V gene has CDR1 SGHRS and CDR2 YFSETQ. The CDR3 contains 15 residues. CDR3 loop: CAISLDFWGNTEAFF. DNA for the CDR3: TGCGCCATCAGCTTGGATTTTTGGGGGAACACTGAAGCTTTCTTT.

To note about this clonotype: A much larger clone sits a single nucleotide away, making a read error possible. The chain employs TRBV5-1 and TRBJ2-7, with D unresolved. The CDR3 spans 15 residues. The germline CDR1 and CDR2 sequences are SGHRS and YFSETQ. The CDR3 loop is CAGSLATSPLYEQYF. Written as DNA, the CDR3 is TGCGCCGGCAGCTTGGCGACCTCCCCCCTCTACGAGCAGTACTTC.

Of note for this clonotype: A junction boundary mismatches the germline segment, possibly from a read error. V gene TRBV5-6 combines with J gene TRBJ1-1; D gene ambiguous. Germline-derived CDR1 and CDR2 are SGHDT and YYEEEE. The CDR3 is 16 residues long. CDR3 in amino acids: CAISQNHLYGREGAFF. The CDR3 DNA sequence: TGTGCCATCAGCCAGAATCACCTATACGGACGCGAGGGAGCTTTCTTT.

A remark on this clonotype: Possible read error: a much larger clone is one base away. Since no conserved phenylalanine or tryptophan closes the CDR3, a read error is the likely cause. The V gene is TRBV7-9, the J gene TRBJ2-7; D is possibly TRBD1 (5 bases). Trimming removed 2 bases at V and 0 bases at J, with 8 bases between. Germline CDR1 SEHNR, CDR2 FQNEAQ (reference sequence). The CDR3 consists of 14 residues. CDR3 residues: CASSLQGNSYEQYL. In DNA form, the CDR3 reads TGTGCCAGCAGCTTACAGGGTAACTCCTACGAGCAGTACCTC.

The CDR3 region is CANRGQGTEAFF. Written as DNA, the CDR3 is TGCGCCAACAGAGGGCAGGGGACTGAAGCTTTCTTT. This chain joins TRBV4-1 and TRBJ1-1, with D perhaps matching TRBD1 (6 bases). The CDR3 contains 12 residues. CDR1 and CDR2 from the germline V gene are MGHRA and YSYEKL. V was clipped by 10 bases and J by 5 bases, with 14 bases between them.

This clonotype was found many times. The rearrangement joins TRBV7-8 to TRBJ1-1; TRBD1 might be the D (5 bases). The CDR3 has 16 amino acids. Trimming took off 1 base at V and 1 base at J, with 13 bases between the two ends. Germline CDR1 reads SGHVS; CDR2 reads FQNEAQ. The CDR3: CASSLGTGTWNTEAFF. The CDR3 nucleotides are TGTGCCAGCAGCTTAGGAACCGGGACGTGGAACACTGAAGCTTTCTTT.

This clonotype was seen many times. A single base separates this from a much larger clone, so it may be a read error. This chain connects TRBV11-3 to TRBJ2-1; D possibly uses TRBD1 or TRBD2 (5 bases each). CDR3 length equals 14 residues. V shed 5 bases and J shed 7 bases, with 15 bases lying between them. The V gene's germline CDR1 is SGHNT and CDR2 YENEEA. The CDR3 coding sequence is TGTGCCAGCAGCCCGGGACGGGGTTTAAATGAGCAGTTCTTC. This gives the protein CASSPGRGLNEQFF.

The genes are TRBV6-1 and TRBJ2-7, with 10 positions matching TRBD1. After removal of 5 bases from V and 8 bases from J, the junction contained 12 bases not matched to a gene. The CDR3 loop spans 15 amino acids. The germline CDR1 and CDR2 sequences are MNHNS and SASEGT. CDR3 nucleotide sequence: TGTGCCAGCAGTCGTACGATGACAGGGGGCATTAAGCAGTACTTC. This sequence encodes CASSRTMTGGIKQYF.

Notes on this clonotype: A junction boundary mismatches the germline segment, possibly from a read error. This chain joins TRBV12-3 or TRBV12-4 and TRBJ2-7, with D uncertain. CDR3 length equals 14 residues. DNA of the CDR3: TGTGCCAGCAGTTTAGGGCTAACCGGCTACGAGCAATACTTC. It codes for CASSLGLTGYEQYF.

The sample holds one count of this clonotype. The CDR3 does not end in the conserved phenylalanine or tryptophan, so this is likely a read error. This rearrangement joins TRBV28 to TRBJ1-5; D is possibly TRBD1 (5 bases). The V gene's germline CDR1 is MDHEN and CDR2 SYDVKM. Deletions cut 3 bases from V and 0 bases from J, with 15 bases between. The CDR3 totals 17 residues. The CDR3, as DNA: TGTGCCAGCAGTTTGGGGACCGATCCATATAGCAATCAGCCCCAGCATCTT. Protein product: CASSLGTDPYSNQPQHL.

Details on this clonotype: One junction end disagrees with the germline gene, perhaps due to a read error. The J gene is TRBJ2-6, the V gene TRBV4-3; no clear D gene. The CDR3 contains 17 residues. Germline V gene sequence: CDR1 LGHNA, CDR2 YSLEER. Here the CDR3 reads CVSSQDGFHSGANVLTF. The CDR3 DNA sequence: TGCGTCAGCAGCCAAGATGGGTTCCACTCTGGGGCCAACGTCCTGACTTTC.

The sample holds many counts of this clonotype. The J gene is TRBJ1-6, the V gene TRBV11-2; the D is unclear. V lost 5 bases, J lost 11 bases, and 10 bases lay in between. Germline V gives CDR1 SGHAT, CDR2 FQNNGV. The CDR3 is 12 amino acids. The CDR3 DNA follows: TGTGCCAGCAGCCACGATGGCCCACCCCTCCACTTT. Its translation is CASSHDGPPLHF.

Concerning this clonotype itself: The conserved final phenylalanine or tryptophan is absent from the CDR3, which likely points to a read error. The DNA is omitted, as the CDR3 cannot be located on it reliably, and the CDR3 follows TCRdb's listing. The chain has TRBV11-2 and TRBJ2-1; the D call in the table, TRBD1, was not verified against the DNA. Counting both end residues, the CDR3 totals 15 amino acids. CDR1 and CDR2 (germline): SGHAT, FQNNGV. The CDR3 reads CASSDPLGYYNELFI.

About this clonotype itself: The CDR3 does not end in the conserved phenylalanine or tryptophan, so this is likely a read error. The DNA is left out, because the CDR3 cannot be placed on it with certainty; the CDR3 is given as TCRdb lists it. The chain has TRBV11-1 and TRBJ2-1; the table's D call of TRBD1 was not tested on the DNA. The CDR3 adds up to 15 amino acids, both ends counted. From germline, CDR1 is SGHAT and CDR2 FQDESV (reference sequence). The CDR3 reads CASREGTILSNELFL.

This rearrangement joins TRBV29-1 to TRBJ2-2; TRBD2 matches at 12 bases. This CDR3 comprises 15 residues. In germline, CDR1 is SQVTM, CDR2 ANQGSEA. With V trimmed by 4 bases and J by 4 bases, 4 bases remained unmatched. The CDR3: CSVVLAGGCTGELFF. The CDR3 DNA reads TGCAGCGTTGTACTAGCGGGAGGTTGCACCGGGGAGCTGTTTTTT.

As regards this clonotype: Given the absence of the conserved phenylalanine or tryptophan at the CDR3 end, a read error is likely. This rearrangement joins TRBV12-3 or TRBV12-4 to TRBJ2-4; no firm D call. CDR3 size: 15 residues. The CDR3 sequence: CASSLRSGTKNIQYY. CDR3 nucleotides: TGTGCTAGCAGTTTACGCTCTGGGACCAAAAACATTCAGTACTAC.

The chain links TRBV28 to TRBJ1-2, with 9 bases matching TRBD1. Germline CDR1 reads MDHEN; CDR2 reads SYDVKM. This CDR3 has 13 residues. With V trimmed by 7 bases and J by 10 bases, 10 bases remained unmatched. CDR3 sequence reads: CASNPGQGDDYTF. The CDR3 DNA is TGTGCCAGCAACCCGGGACAGGGCGACGACTACACCTTC.

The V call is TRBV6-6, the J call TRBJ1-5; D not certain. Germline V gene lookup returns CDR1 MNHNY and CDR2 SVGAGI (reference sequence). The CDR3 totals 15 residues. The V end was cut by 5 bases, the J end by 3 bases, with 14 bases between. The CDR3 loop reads CASSVGIVNNQPQHF. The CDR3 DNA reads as TGTGCCAGCAGTGTCGGGATAGTGAACAATCAGCCCCAGCATTTT.

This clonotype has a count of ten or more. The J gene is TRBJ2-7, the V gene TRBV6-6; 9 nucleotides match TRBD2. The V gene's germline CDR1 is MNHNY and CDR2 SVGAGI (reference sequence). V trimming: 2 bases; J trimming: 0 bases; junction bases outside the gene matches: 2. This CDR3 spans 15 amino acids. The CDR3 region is CASSYAAGGSYEQYF. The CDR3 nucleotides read TGTGCCAGCAGTTACGCAGCGGGAGGCTCCTACGAGCAGTACTTC.

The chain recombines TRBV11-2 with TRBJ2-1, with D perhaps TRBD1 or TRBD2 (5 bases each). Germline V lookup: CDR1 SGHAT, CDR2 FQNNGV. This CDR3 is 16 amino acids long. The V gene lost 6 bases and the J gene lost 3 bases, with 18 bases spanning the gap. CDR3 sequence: CASSWDHRKGYNEQFF. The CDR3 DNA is TGTGCCAGCAGTTGGGACCATAGGAAAGGCTACAATGAGCAGTTCTTC.

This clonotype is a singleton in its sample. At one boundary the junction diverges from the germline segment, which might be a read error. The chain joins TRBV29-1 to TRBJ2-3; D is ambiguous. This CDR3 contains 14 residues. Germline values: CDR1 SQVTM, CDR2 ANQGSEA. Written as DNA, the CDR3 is TGTAGCTCCGCGGCCCATGGTGTCACAGATACGCAGTATTTT. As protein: CSSAAHGVTDTQYF.

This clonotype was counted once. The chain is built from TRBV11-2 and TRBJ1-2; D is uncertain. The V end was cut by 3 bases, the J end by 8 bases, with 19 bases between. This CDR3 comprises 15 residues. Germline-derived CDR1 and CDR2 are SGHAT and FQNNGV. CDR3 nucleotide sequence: TGTGCCAGCAGCTTTCCCGAGCTCTTTCTCGAGGGCTACACCTTC. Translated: CASSFPELFLEGYTF.